This T cell receptor beta chain was captured by sequencing in a study of OX40 agonist ivuxolimab in advanced cancers. In the study overall: Treatment of patients was with ivuxolimab, an agonistic anti-OX40 (CD134) antibody. Therapy given before enrollment (anti-PD-1, anti-PD-L1 or anti-CTLA-4) was allowed, and 40% had some.

In the case of this clone: This sample also contains other DNA sequences that code for the same CDR3.

Trimming at V came to 6 bases and at J to 0 bases, leaving 8 bases not matched to a gene. This CDR3 comprises 17 residues. Germline CDR1 is MDHEN and CDR2 is SYDVKM. The protocol was immunoSEQ multiplex PCR, while the TCRdb copy is restricted to in-frame clones and leaves out a portion. The sample carries roughly 90,000 clones, 87% recorded once. Sequenced here: CD4+ or CD8+ T cells sorted from blood, sampled in a trial of the OX40 agonist ivuxolimab. The V call is TRBV28, the J call TRBJ2-6, with 7 bases lining up with TRBD1. This receptor was identified in an adult with an advanced solid tumor such as melanoma, head and neck, liver or kidney cancer. The CDR3 loop is CASSRAGTVSGANVLTF. The CDR3 DNA reads TGTGCCAGCAGCCGCGCCGGGACAGTCTCTGGGGCCAACGTCCTGACTTTC.